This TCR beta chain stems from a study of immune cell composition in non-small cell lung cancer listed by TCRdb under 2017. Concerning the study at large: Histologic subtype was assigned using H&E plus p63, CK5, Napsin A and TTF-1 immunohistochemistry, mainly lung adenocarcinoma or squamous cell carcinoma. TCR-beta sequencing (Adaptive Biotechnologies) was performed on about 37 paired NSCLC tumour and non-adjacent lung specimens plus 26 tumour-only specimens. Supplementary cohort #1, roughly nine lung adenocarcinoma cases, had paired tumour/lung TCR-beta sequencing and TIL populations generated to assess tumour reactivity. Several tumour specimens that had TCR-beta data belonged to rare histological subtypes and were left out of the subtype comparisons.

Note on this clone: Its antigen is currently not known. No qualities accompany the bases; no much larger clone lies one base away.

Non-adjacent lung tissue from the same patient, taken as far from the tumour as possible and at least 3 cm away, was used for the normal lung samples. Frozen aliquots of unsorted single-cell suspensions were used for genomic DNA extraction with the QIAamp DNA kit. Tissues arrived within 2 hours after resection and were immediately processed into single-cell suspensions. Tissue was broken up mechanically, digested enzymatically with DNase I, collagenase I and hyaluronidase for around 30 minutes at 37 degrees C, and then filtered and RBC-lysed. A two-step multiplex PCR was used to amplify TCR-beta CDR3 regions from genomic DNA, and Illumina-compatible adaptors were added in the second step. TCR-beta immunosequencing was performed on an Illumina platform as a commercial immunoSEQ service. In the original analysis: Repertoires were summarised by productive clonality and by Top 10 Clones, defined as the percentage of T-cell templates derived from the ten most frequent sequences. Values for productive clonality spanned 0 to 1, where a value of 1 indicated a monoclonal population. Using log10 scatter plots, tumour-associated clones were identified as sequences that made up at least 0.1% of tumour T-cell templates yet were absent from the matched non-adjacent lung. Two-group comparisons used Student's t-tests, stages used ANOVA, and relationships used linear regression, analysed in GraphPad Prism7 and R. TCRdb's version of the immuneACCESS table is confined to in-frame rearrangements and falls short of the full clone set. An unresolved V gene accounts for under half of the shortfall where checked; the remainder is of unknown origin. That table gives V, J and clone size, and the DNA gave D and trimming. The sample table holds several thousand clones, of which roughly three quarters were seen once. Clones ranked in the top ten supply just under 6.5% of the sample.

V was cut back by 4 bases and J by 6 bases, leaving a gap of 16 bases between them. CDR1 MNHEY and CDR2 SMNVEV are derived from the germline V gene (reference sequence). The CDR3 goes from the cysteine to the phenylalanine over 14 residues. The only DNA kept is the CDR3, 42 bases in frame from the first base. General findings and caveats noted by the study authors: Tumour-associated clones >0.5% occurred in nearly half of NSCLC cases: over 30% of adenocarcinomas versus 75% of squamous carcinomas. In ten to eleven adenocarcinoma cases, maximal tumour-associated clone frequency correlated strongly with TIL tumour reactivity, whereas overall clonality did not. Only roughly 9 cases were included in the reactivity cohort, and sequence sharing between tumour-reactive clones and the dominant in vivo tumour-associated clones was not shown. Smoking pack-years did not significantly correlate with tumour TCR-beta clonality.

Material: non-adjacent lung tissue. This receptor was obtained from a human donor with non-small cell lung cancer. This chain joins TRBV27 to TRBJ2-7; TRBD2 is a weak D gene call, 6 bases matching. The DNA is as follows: TGTGCCAGCAGTTCCCTCCAGGGACTTGGCGAGCAGTACTTC. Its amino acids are CASSSLQGLGEQYF.